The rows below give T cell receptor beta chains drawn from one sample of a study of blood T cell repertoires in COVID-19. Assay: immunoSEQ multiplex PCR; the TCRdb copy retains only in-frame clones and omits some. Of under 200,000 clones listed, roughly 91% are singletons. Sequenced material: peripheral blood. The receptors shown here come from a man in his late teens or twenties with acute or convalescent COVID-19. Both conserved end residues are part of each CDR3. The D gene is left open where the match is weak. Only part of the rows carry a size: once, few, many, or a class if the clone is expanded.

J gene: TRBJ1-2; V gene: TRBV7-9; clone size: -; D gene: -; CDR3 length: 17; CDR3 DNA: TGTGCCAGCAGCTACTCGGTCTTGGGGGGAACGACTGATGGCTACACCTTC; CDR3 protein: CASSYSVLGGTTDGYTF
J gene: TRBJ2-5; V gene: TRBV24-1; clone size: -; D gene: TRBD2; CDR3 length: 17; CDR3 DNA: TGTGCCACCAGTGATTCCGGACTAGCGGAGCACCAAGAGACCCAGTACTTC; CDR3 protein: CATSDSGLAEHQETQYF
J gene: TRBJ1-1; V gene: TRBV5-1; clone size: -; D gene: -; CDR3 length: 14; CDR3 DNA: TGCGCCAGCAGCTCTGGACAGATGAACACTGAAGCTTTCTTT; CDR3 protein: CASSSGQMNTEAFF
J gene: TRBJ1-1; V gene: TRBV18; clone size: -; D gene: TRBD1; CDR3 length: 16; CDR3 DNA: TGTGCCAGCTCACCGTACCCGGGACAGGGGATGGCTGAAGCTTTCTTT; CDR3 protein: CASSPYPGQGMAEAFF
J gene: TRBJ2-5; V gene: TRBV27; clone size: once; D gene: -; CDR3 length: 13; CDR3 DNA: TGTGCCAGCAGTTTACGGGGACAAACAATCCAGTACTTC; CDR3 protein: CASSLRGQTIQYF
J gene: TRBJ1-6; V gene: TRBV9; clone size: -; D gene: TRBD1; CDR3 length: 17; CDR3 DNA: TGTGCCAGCAGCCAGGGACCTAAGGGACAGAAAAATTCACCCCTCCACTTT; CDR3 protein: CASSQGPKGQKNSPLHF
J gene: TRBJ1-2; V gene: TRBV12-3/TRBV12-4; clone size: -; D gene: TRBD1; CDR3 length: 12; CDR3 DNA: TGTGCCAGCAGTTCGTACAGGGGCGGCTACACCTTC; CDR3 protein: CASSSYRGGYTF
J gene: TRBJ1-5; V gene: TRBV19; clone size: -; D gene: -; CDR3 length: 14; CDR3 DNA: TGTGCCAGTAGTATGTCAACGGGGGGTCAGCCCCAGCATTTT; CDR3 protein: CASSMSTGGQPQHF
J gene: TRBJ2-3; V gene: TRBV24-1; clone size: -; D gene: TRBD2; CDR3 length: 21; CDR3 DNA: TGTGCCACCAGTGATTTCCGGGGACTAGCGGGAGTCGGGGGGAGCACAGATACGCAGTATTTT; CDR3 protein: CATSDFRGLAGVGGSTDTQYF
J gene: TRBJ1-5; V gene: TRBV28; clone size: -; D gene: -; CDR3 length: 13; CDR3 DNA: TGTGCCAGCCTCCGGGGTGTGGATCAGCCCCAGCATTTT; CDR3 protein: CASLRGVDQPQHF
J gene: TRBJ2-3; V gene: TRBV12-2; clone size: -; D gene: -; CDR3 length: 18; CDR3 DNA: TGTGCAAGTCGCTTAGCTAGTATGTGGGACGGGAGGATAGATACGCAGTATTTT; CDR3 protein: CASRLASMWDGRIDTQYF
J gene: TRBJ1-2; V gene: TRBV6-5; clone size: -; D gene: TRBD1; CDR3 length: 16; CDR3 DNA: TGTGCCAGCAGTTACCTTAAGACAGGGGGTCGGGGTGGCTACACCTTC; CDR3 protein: CASSYLKTGGRGGYTF
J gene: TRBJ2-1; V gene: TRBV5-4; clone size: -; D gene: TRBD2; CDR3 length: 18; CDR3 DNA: TGTGCCAGCATCGATGGGACTAGCGGGGGCTTCTCCTACAATGAGCAGTTCTTC; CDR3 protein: CASIDGTSGGFSYNEQFF
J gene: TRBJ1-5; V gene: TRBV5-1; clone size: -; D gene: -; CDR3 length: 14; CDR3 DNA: TGCGCCAGCAGCCTGGACGTAGGCAATCAGCCCCAGCATTTT; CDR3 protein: CASSLDVGNQPQHF
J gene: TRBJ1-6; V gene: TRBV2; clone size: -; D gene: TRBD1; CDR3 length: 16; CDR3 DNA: TGTGCCAGCATCCCCAAGGACAGGGGAGGAGTGTCACCCCTCCACTTT; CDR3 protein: CASIPKDRGGVSPLHF
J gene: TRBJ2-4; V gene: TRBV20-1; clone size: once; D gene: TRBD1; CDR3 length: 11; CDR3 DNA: TGCAGTGCTCCGACAGGGGCCGTTCAGTACTTC; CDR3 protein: CSAPTGAVQYF
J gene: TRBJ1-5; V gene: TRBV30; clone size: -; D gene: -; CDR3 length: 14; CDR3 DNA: TGTGCCTGGAGACGACCCGGGGGCAATCAGCCCCAGCATTTT; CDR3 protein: CAWRRPGGNQPQHF
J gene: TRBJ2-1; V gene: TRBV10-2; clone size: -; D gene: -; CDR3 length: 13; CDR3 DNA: TGCGCCAGCAGTTATGCAGGGTCCAATGAGCAGTTCTTC; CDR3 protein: CASSYAGSNEQFF
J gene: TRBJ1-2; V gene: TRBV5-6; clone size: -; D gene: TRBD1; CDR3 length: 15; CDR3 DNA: TGTGCCAGCAGCCTCCCAGTACAGGGGGACTATGGCTACACCTTC; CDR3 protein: CASSLPVQGDYGYTF
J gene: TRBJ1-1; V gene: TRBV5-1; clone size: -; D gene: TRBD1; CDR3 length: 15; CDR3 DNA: TGCGCCAGCAGCTTCACAGGGGGCGGGTCAGCTGAAGCTTTCTTT; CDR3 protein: CASSFTGGGSAEAFF
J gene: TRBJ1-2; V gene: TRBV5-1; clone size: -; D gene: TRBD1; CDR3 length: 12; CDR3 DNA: TGCGCCAGCAGAACAGGGGATGGTGGCTACACCTTC; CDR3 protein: CASRTGDGGYTF
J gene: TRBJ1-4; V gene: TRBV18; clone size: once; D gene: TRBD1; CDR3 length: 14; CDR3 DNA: TGTGCCAGCTCACGACAGGGCCAGGCTGAAAAACTGTTTTTT; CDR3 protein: CASSRQGQAEKLFF
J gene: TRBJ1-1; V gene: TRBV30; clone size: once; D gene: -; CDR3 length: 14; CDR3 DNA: TGTGCCTGGAGTGGGGAGGGTACGGGCACTGAAGCTTTCTTT; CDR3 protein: CAWSGEGTGTEAFF
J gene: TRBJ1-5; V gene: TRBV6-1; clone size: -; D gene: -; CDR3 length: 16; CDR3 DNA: TGTGCCAGCAGTGCTTCTCAGGGCAGGGCCGGTCAGCCCCAGCATTTT; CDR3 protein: CASSASQGRAGQPQHF
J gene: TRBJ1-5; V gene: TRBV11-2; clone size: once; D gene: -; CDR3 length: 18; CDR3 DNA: TGTGCCAGCAGCTCTGCGAGCCCCAGGGTAGAAGGGAATCAGCCCCAGCATTTT; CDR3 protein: CASSSASPRVEGNQPQHF
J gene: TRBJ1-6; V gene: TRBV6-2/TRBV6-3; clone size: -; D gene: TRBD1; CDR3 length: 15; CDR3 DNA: TGTGCCAGCAGTTGGACAGGGGGCATAAATTCACCCCTCCACTTT; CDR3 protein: CASSWTGGINSPLHF
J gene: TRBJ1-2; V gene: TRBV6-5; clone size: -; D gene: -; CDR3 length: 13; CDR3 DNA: TGTGCCAGCAAAAGGGGAAGGGACTATGGCTACACCTTC; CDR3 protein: CASKRGRDYGYTF
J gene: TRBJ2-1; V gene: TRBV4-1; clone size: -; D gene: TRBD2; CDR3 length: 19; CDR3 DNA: TGCGCCAGCAGCCAAGGGGTTGGAGCGGGAGGGCCCCCCCTCAATGAGCAGTTCTTC; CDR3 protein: CASSQGVGAGGPPLNEQFF
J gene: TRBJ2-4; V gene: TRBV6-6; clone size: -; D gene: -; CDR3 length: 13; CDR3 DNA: TGTGCCAGCAAAGGATATCAGGGAAACATTCAGTACTTC; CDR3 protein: CASKGYQGNIQYF
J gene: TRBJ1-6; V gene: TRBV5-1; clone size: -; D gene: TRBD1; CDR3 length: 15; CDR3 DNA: TGCGCCAGCAGGACAGGGTTCACCTATAATTCACCCCTCCACTTT; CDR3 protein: CASRTGFTYNSPLHF
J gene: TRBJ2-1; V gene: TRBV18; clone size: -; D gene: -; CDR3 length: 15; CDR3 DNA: TGTGCCAGCTCACCCCAGCGTGGCCAAAGTGATGAGCAGTTCTTC; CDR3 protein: CASSPQRGQSDEQFF
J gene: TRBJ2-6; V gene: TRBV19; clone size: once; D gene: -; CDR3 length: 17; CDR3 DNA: TGTGCCAGTAGCGATGGGTCCCGGGGGTCTGGGGCCAACGTCCTGACTTTC; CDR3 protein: CASSDGSRGSGANVLTF
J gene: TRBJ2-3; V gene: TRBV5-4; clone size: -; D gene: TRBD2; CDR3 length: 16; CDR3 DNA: TGTGCCAGCAGCTTCGAGCCGGGGGGGCGTTCAGATACGCAGTATTTT; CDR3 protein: CASSFEPGGRSDTQYF
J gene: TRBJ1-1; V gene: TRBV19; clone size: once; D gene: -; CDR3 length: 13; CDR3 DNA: TGTGCCAGTAGTGACAGGCCTCGCGCTGAAGCTTTCTTT; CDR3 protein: CASSDRPRAEAFF
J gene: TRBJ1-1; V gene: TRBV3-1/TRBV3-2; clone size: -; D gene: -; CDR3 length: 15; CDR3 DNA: TGTGCCAGCAGCCTGAACCTGGGGGGGAACACTGAAGCTTTCTTT; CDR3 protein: CASSLNLGGNTEAFF
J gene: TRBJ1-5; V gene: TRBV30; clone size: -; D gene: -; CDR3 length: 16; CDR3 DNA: TGTGCCTGGAGCGTCTCGGGAGGGAGGCCGGTACAGCCCCAGCATTTT; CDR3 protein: CAWSVSGGRPVQPQHF
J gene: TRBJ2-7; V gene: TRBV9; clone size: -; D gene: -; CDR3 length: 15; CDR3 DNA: TGTGCCAGCAGCGTAGTCCCAGAATCAACCTACGAGCAGTACTTC; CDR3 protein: CASSVVPESTYEQYF
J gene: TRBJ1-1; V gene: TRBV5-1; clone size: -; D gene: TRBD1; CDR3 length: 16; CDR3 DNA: TGCGCCAGCAGCTTGGAACAGGGGGCTAGAGTTGCTGAAGCTTTCTTT; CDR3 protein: CASSLEQGARVAEAFF
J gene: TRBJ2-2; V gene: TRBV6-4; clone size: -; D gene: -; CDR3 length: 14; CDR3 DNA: TGTGCCAGCAGTGACTCTGTAGGGGCCGGGGAGCTGTTTTTT; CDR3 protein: CASSDSVGAGELFF
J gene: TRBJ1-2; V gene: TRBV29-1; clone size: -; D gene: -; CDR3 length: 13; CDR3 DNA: TGCAGCGTTGAAGAGCGGAATAACTATGGCTACACCTTC; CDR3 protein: CSVEERNNYGYTF
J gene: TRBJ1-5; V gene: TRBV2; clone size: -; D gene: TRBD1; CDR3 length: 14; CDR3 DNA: TGTGCCAGCAGCTTAGGACAGGGGAATTGGCCCCAGCATTTT; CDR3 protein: CASSLGQGNWPQHF
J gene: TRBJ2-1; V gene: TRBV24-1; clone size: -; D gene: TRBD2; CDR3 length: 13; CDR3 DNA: TGTGCCACTAGCGGGGGGTTCTACAATGAGCAGTTCTTC; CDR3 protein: CATSGGFYNEQFF
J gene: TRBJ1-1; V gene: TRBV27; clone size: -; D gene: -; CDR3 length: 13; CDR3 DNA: TGTGCCAGCAGTTTAACACTGAACACTGAAGCTTTCTTT; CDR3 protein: CASSLTLNTEAFF
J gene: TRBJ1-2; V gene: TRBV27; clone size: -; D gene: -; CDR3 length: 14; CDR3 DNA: TGTGCCAGCAGTTCCCGAAGGGGAAACTATGGCTACACCTTC; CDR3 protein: CASSSRRGNYGYTF
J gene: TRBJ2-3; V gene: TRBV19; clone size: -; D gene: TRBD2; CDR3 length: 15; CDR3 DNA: TGTGCCAGTAGCAGACTAGCGAGTCTAGGGGATACGCAGTATTTT; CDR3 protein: CASSRLASLGDTQYF
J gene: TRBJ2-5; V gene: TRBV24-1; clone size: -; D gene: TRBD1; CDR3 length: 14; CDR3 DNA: TGTGCCACCAGTGTAGAGGGGGCGAGAGAGACCCAGTACTTC; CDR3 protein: CATSVEGARETQYF
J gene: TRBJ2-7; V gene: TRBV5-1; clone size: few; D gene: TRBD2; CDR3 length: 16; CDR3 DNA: TGCGCCAGCAGCTTGACCTTAGCGGGAGGGGCCTACGAGCAGTACTTC; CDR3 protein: CASSLTLAGGAYEQYF
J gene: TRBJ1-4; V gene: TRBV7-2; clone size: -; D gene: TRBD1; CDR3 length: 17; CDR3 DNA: TGTGCCAGCAGCTCTGAAGGGGGACAGGGGTTAAGCGAAAAACTGTTTTTT; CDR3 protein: CASSSEGGQGLSEKLFF
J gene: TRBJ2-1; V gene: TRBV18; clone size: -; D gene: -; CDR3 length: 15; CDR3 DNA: TGTGCCAGCTCACTGGAGGGGACCGTATTTGCTGAGCAGTTCTTC; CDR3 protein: CASSLEGTVFAEQFF
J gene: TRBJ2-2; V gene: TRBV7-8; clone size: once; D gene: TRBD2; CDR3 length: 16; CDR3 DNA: TGTGCCAGCAGCTTCGGACTAGCGTCGAACACCGGGGAGCTGTTTTTT; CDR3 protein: CASSFGLASNTGELFF
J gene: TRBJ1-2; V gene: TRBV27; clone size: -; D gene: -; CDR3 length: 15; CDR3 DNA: TGTGCCAGCAGCTTCCGAGGGTTGGGAAACTATGGCTACACCTTC; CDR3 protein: CASSFRGLGNYGYTF
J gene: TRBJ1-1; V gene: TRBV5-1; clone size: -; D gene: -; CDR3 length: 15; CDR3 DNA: TGCGCCAGCAGCTTGTATGTAGGGGTGAACACTGAAGCTTTCTTT; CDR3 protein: CASSLYVGVNTEAFF
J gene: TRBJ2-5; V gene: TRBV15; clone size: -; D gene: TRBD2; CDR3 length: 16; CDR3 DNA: TGTGCCACCAGCCCTGGACTAGCGGGGCGCCAAGAGACCCAGTACTTC; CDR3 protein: CATSPGLAGRQETQYF
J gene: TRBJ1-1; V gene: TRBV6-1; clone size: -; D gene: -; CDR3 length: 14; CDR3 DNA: TGTGCCAGCAGTGATGCAGGGTGGATCACTGAAGCTTTCTTT; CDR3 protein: CASSDAGWITEAFF
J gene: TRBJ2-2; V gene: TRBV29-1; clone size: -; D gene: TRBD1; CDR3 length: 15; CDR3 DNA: TGCAGCGCTCGCACAGGGGGCGGTTTATCCGGGGAGCTGTTTTTT; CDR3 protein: CSARTGGGLSGELFF